These 29 T cell receptor beta chains share one sample of origin, sequenced in a study of beta chain features in type 1 diabetes. The authors reverse transcribed all of the isolated RNA, so sequencing captured expressed TCRB transcripts. TCRdb keeps only in-frame clones here, not all; method: immunoSEQ multiplex PCR. The sample includes approximately 150,000 clones, roughly an eighth of them seen just once. No antigens are known for them. Study-level results: All four CD4+ subsets of Type 1 diabetes patients contained TCRB CDR3s that were moderately but significantly shorter.

Sequences were obtained from central memory CD4+ T cells from blood. The receptors were gathered from a young man with type 1 diabetes.

The sample holds a few counts of this clone. CDR3 coding DNA: TGTGCCTCCAGGGAGACTAACTACGAGCAGTACTTC. This encodes CASRETNYEQYF. The chain links TRBV6-1 to TRBJ2-7; D is possibly TRBD1 or TRBD2 (5 bases each). V lost 11 bases, J lost 3 bases, and 14 bases lay in between. The V gene's germline CDR1 is MNHNS and CDR2 SASEGT. The CDR3 covers 12 residues.

This clone was recorded at least ten times. The J gene is TRBJ1-2, the V gene TRBV15; D is unresolved. From germline, CDR1 is LNHNV and CDR2 YYDKDF (reference sequence). The CDR3 sequence is 13 residues long. Trimming pared 1 base from V and 3 bases from J, leaving 6 bases between. The CDR3 bases are TGTGCCACCAGCAGAGGAGCAGACTATGGCTACACCTTC. Its protein product is CATSRGADYGYTF. Full variable domain (missing parts from reference TRBV15 and TRBJ1-2): DAMVIQNPRYQVTQFGKPVTLSCSQTLNHNVMYWYQQKSSQAPKLLFHYYDKDFNNEADTPDNFQSRRPNTSFCFLDIRSPGLGDTAMYLCATSRGADYGYTFGSGTRLTVV.

The chain employs TRBV25-1 and TRBJ1-1; unclear D gene. This CDR3 has 13 residues. V was shortened by 7 bases and J by 1 base, with 10 bases between the two germline ends. From germline, CDR1 is MGHDK and CDR2 SYGVNS. The CDR3 reads CASKELGNTEAFF. The CDR3 DNA is TGTGCCAGCAAAGAATTGGGGAACACTGAAGCTTTCTTT.

DNA for the CDR3: TGTGCCAGTAGTACCCTCCCCCTGGGGCGCGTCCAAGAGACCCAGTACTTC. Translated, it gives CASSTLPLGRVQETQYF. The J gene is TRBJ2-5, the V gene TRBV19; D may be TRBD1 (5 bases). The germline V gene has CDR1 LNHDA and CDR2 SQIVND (reference sequence). Trimming removed 4 bases at V and 1 base at J, with 19 bases between. This CDR3 has 17 amino acids.

The V gene is TRBV7-9, the J gene TRBJ1-6; D is undetermined. Per the germline V gene, CDR1 is SEHNR and CDR2 is FQNEAQ (reference sequence). CDR3 length: 12 residues. V gave up 6 bases and J gave up 7 bases, with 7 bases separating them. The CDR3 sequence is CASRQGNSPLHF. In nucleotides, the CDR3 is TGTGCCAGCAGACAAGGCAATTCACCCCTCCACTTT.

The table lists this clone with a few counts. This chain links TRBV10-2 with TRBJ1-5, with D possibly TRBD1 on 5 matching bases. The CDR3 loop spans 15 amino acids. CDR1 is WSHSY and CDR2 is SAAADI in the germline V gene. V gave up 6 bases and J gave up 6 bases, with 18 bases separating them. The CDR3 reads CASSPGLSGGQPQHF. For the CDR3, the DNA is TGCGCCAGCAGCCCAGGACTTTCGGGGGGTCAGCCCCAGCATTTT.

This clone was seen more than once but under ten times. J is TRBJ1-1 and V is TRBV11-3; D is uncertain. Germline V lookup: CDR1 SGHNT, CDR2 YENEEA. V was pared by 6 bases and J by 1 base, with 18 bases between. This CDR3 is built from 16 residues. As DNA, the CDR3 is TGTGCCAGCAGTACGAGGTGGGCAATGAGGAACACTGAAGCTTTCTTT. This translates into CASSTRWAMRNTEAFF.

This clone was seen more than once but under ten times. V and J are TRBV30 and TRBJ2-3; 10 bases map to TRBD2. This CDR3 is 16 amino acids long. Germline lookup yields CDR1 GTSNPN and CDR2 SVGIG (reference sequence). The trim removed 0 bases at V and 7 bases at J, leaving 10 bases unmatched. The CDR3 protein is CAWSVGVAGGGYTQYF. The CDR3 DNA reads TGTGCCTGGAGTGTAGGGGTAGCGGGGGGCGGATATACGCAGTATTTT.

The genes are TRBV7-9 and TRBJ2-7; the D is unclear. V was trimmed by 5 bases and J by 7 bases, leaving 15 bases between them. Germline V gene lookup returns CDR1 SEHNR and CDR2 FQNEAQ (reference sequence). There are 13 residues in the CDR3. CDR3 DNA sequence: TGTGCCAGCAGCCAAGGGAACGCGAGGGAGCAGTACTTC. This codes for CASSQGNAREQYF.

This clone was seen more than once but under ten times. The chain employs TRBV4-2 and TRBJ1-4, with unresolved D. CDR1 and CDR2 from the germline V gene are LGHNA and YNFKEQ. CDR3 length: 15 amino acids. Trimming shortened V by 0 bases and J by 4 bases, and 9 bases separated the two germline ends. The CDR3 region is CASSQDWADNEKLFF. CDR3 DNA sequence: TGTGCCAGCAGCCAAGATTGGGCAGATAATGAAAAACTGTTTTTT.

This clone was seen repeatedly, ten times or more. V usage is TRBV4-1 and J usage is TRBJ2-7; the D gene could be TRBD1 or TRBD2 (5 bases each). V lost 1 base to trimming and J lost 12 bases, with 13 bases between them. The CDR3 loop spans 12 amino acids. CDR1 and CDR2 from the germline V gene are MGHRA and YSYEKL. CDR3 loop: CASSQVKGPRYF. CDR3 nucleotides: TGCGCCAGCAGCCAAGTAAAGGGACCACGGTACTTC.

The rearrangement links TRBV7-2 to TRBJ1-5, with D possibly being TRBD1 (5 bases). There are 16 residues in the CDR3. Germline V gene lookup returns CDR1 SGHTA and CDR2 FQGNSA. V lost 3 bases, J lost 9 bases, and 21 bases lay in between. CDR3 sequence (DNA): TGTGCCAGCAGCTTTAACAGCAGGGCCCTCCGCGGGCCCCAGCATTTT. It specifies CASSFNSRALRGPQHF.

J is TRBJ1-2 and V is TRBV5-1; perhaps TRBD1 as D (5 bases). The CDR3 sequence is 13 residues long. In germline, CDR1 is SGHRS, CDR2 YFSETQ. Deletions cut 5 bases from V and 6 bases from J, with 14 bases between. This CDR3 reads CASSFSGGDGYTF. CDR3 DNA sequence: TGCGCCAGCAGTTTCAGTGGAGGGGATGGCTACACCTTC.

This clone was detected ten times or more. This chain joins TRBV9 and TRBJ2-7, with 11 bases fitting TRBD1. The V gene's germline CDR1 is SGDLS and CDR2 YYNGEE. The CDR3 runs 16 residues. Trimming took 1 base from V and 7 from J; bases not matched to a gene: 10. CDR3 in amino acids: CASSVSPGTGGDEQYF. In DNA form, the CDR3 reads TGTGCCAGCAGCGTAAGCCCAGGGACAGGGGGAGATGAGCAGTACTTC.

This sequence joins TRBV28 and TRBJ2-5; D is undetermined. Deletions cut 2 bases from V and 3 bases from J, with 4 bases between. The CDR3 is 12 amino acids. Germline V gene lookup returns CDR1 MDHEN and CDR2 SYDVKM. The CDR3 DNA sequence: TGTGCCAGCAGTTTAGTTAAAGAGACCCAGTACTTC. This codes for CASSLVKETQYF.

This clone showed up just a few times. The J gene is TRBJ2-1, the V gene TRBV12-5; D gene unclear. Trimming pared 4 bases from V and 0 bases from J, leaving 13 bases between. The CDR3 contains 16 residues. CDR1 and CDR2 (germline): LGHNT, FRNRAP. The CDR3 nucleotides are TGTGCTAGTGGTTGGCGTGGGGTGAGCTCCTACAATGAGCAGTTCTTC. Amino acid sequence: CASGWRGVSSYNEQFF.

V usage is TRBV6-1 and J usage is TRBJ2-2; D remains ambiguous. Between the trimmed V and J ends, which lost 6 bases and 4 bases, there was a span of 12 bases. This CDR3 contains 14 residues. CDR1 MNHNS and CDR2 SASEGT come from the germline V gene. The CDR3 loop is CASSPVRSTGELFF. The CDR3 coding sequence is TGTGCCAGCAGCCCAGTCCGGTCCACCGGGGAGCTGTTTTTT.

The genes are TRBV7-8 and TRBJ2-7; possible D gene TRBD1, 6 bases. V shed 5 bases and J shed 5 bases, with 16 bases lying between them. The CDR3 runs 14 residues. Germline CDR1 reads SGHVS; CDR2 reads FQNEAQ. CDR3 DNA: TGTGCCAGCAGCCCGGAAGCACAGGGTAACGAGCAGTACTTC. Residues: CASSPEAQGNEQYF.

This clone came up a few times. The chain uses TRBV5-4 and TRBJ1-2; TRBD1 matches 7 bases. V lost 4 bases to trimming and J lost 6 bases; unmatched junction nucleotides: 12. CDR1 and CDR2 from the germline V gene are SGHNT and YYREEE (reference sequence). The CDR3 is 15 residues long. The CDR3 sequence: CASSLEWDSLNGYTF. For the CDR3, the DNA is TGTGCCAGCAGCCTGGAATGGGACAGCCTCAATGGCTACACCTTC. Drawing the rest from reference TRBV5-4 and TRBJ1-2, the complete variable domain is ETGVTQSPTHLIKTRGQQVTLRCSSQSGHNTVSWYQQALGQGPQFIFQYYREEENGRGNFPPRFSGLQFPNYSSELNVNALELDDSALYLCASSLEWDSLNGYTFGSGTRLTVV.

This clone was detected only a few times. The V and J genes are TRBV18 and TRBJ2-2, with D unclear. Germline V lookup: CDR1 KGHSH, CDR2 LQKENI. V was clipped by 2 bases and J by 3 bases, with 13 bases between them. The CDR3 is made up of 16 amino acids. CDR3 region: CASSPGTVGDTGELFF. CDR3 DNA: TGTGCCAGCTCACCAGGAACGGTCGGTGACACCGGGGAGCTGTTTTTT.

This clone showed up just a few times. The chain couples TRBV10-3 to TRBJ2-1; D perhaps matches TRBD1 (6 bases). CDR3 length equals 15 residues. Trimming took 3 bases from V and 8 from J, leaving 17 bases between them. Per germline, CDR1 ENHRY and CDR2 SYGVKD. In DNA, the CDR3 is TGTGCCATCAGTGACGGGACAAGCCGTTTGTATGAGCAGTTCTTC. Protein sequence: CAISDGTSRLYEQFF.

This clone was picked up many times. The chain links TRBV30 to TRBJ2-5; D is tentatively TRBD1 or TRBD2 (6 bases each). Germline CDR1 reads GTSNPN; CDR2 reads SVGIG (reference sequence). CDR3 size: 13 residues. The V gene lost 8 bases and the J gene lost 5 bases, with 18 bases spanning the gap. CDR3 nucleotides: TGTGCCGGAACACGGGGGCCCGGGGAGACCCAGTACTTC. The encoded protein is CAGTRGPGETQYF.

V is TRBV28 and J is TRBJ2-7; TRBD2 is a possible D gene (5 bases). V lost 2 bases to trimming and J lost 0 bases, with 20 bases between them. This CDR3 has 18 residues. Germline V gene sequence: CDR1 MDHEN, CDR2 SYDVKM. The CDR3 region has the DNA TGTGCCAGCAGTTTACCCTCTGGCGTTATGGGGAGCTCCTACGAGCAGTACTTC. Its protein is CASSLPSGVMGSSYEQYF.

As to this clone: This same CDR3 is encoded by further DNA sequences in the sample. The chain is built from TRBV30 and TRBJ1-5; TRBD1 aligns across 7 bases. V lost 5 bases to trimming and J lost 0 bases; unmatched junction nucleotides: 1. The V gene's germline CDR1 is GTSNPN and CDR2 SVGIG (reference sequence). CDR3 size: 13 residues. The CDR3 loop is CAWGTDSNQPQHF. The DNA of the CDR3 is TGTGCCTGGGGGACAGATAGCAATCAGCCCCAGCATTTT.

The chain joins TRBV5-4 to TRBJ1-4; the D is unclear. CDR3 length equals 12 residues. Germline CDR1 and CDR2: SGHNT and YYREEE (reference sequence). Between the trimmed V and J ends, which lost 2 bases and 8 bases, there was a span of 7 bases. CDR3 in amino acids: CASSLSREKLFF. The CDR3 coding sequence is TGTGCCAGCAGCTTATCAAGGGAAAAACTGTTTTTT.

This chain joins TRBV9 and TRBJ1-2; possibly TRBD1 for D (5 bases). Germline V lookup: CDR1 SGDLS, CDR2 YYNGEE. This CDR3 has 15 residues. Deletions cut 1 base from V and 8 bases from J, with 18 bases between. The CDR3 protein is CASSVSQEGTRGYTF. The CDR3 DNA reads TGTGCCAGCAGCGTAAGTCAAGAGGGGACGCGGGGCTACACCTTC. The entire variable domain, with the rest obtained from reference TRBV9 and TRBJ1-2, is as follows: DSGVTQTPKHLITATGQRVTLRCSPRSGDLSVYWYQQSLDQGLQFLIQYYNGEERAKGNILERFSAQQFPDLHSELNLSSLELGDSALYFCASSVSQEGTRGYTFGSGTRLTVV.

The V gene is TRBV7-2, the J gene TRBJ2-1; TRBD2 agrees at 11 bases. Germline loops: CDR1 SGHTA, CDR2 FQGNSA. The CDR3 has 16 amino acids. With 5 bases clipped from V and 7 bases from J, the junction kept 10 bases outside the gene matches. The CDR3 is CASSRRTSGLGNEQFF. The CDR3 coding sequence is TGTGCCAGCAGCCGAAGGACTAGCGGGTTGGGGAATGAGCAGTTCTTC.

This clone was recorded a few times. The chain recombines TRBV29-1 with TRBJ1-2; D gene ambiguous. The V and J ends lost 4 bases and 7 bases respectively, with 25 bases between them. The CDR3 covers 16 residues. The germline gives CDR1 SQVTM, CDR2 ANQGSEA. The CDR3 reads CSVGILVGVLDGGYTF. CDR3 in DNA: TGCAGCGTTGGAATTTTAGTCGGGGTTCTGGATGGTGGCTACACCTTC. Drawing the rest from reference TRBV29-1 and TRBJ1-2, the complete variable domain is SAVISQKPSRDICQRGTSLTIQCQVDSQVTMMFWYRQQPGQSLTLIATANQGSEATYESGFVIDKFPISRPNLTFSTLTVSNMSPEDSSIYLCSVGILVGVLDGGYTFGSGTRLTVV.

The V gene is TRBV6-5, the J gene TRBJ2-5; TRBD1 matches at 11 bases. V shed 5 bases and J 2 bases; nucleotides not matched to a gene: 4. Germline assignment: CDR1 MNHEY and CDR2 SVGAGI. The CDR3 has 15 residues. In nucleotides, the CDR3 is TGTGCCAGCAGTGCGGACAGGGGGCAGCAAGAGACCCAGTACTTC. This encodes CASSADRGQQETQYF.